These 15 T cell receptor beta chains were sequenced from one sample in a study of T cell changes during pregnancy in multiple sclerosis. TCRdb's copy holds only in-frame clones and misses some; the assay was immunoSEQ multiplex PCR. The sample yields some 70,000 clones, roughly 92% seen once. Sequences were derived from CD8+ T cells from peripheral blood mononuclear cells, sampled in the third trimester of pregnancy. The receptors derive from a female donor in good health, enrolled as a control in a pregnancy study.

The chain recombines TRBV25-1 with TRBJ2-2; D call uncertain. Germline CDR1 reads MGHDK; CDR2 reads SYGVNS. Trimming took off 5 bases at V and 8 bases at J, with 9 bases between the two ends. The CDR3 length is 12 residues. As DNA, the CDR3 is TGTGCCAGCAGTATATACTCAGGGGAGCTGTTTTTT. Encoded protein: CASSIYSGELFF.

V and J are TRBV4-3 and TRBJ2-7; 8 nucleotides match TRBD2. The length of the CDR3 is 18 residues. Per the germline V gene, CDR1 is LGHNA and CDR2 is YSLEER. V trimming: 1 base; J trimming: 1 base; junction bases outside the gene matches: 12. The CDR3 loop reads CASSQVLPVGGGSYEQYF. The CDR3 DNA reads TGCGCCAGCAGCCAAGTTCTCCCAGTTGGCGGGGGGTCCTACGAGCAGTACTTC.

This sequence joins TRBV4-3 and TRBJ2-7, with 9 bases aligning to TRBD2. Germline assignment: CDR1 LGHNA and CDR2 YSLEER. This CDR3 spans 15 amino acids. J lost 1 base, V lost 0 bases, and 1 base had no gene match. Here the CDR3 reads CASSQETSGSYEQYF. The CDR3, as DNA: TGCGCCAGCAGCCAAGAGACTAGCGGATCCTACGAGCAGTACTTC.

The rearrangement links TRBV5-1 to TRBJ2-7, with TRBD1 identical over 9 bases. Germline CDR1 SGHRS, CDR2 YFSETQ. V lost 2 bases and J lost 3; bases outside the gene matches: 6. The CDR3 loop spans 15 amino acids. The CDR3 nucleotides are TGCGCCAGCAGCTTAACCTGGGGACAGGGCTACGAGCAGTACTTC. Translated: CASSLTWGQGYEQYF.

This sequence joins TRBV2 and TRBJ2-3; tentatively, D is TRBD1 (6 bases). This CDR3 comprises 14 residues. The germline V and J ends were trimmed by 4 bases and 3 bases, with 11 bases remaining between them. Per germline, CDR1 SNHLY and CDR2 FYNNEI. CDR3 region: CASSGQGLTDTQYF. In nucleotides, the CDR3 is TGTGCCAGCAGTGGCCAGGGGCTTACAGATACGCAGTATTTT.

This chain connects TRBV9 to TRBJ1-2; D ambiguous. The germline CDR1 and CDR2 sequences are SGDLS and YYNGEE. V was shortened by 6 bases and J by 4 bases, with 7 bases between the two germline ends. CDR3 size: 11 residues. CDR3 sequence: CASNRGYGYTF. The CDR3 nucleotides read TGTGCCAGCAATCGGGGCTATGGCTACACCTTC.

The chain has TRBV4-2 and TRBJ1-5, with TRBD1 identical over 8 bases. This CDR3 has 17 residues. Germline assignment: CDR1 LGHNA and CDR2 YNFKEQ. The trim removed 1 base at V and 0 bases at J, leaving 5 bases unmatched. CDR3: CASSQATGGFSNQPQHF. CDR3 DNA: TGTGCCAGCAGCCAAGCTACAGGGGGTTTTAGCAATCAGCCCCAGCATTTT.

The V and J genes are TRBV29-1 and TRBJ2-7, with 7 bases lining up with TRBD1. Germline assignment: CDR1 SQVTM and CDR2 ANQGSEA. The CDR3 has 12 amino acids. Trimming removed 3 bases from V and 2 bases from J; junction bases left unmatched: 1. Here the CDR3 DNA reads TGCAGCGTTGAGGACAGGACCTACGAGCAGTACTTC. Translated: CSVEDRTYEQYF.

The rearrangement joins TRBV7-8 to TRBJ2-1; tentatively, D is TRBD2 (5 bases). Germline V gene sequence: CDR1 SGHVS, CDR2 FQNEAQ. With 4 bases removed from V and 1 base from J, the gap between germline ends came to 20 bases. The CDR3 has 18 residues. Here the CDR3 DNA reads TGTGCCAGCAGCTCCCTGGGCCGGGGAAGAACTTCCTACAATGAGCAGTTCTTC. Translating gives CASSSLGRGRTSYNEQFF.

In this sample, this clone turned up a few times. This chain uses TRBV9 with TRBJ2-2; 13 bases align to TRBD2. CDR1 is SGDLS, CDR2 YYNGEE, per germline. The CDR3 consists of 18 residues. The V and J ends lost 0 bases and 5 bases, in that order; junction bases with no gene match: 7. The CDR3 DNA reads TGTGCCAGCAGCGTAGATGGGACTAGCGGGGCTAAAACCGGGGAGCTGTTTTTT. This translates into CASSVDGTSGAKTGELFF. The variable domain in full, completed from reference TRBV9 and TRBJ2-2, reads DSGVTQTPKHLITATGQRVTLRCSPRSGDLSVYWYQQSLDQGLQFLIQYYNGEERAKGNILERFSAQQFPDLHSELNLSSLELGDSALYFCASSVDGTSGAKTGELFFGEGSRLTVL.

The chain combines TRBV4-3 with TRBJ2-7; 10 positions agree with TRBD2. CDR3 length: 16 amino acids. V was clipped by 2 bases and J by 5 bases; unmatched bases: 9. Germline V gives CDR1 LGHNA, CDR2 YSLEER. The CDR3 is CASSQNLLAGQNEQYF. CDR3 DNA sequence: TGCGCCAGCAGCCAAAACCTACTAGCGGGGCAAAACGAGCAGTACTTC.

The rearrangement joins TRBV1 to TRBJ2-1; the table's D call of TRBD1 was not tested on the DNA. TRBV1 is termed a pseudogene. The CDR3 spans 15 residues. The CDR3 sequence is CTSSRGPSLRGEQFF. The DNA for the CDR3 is TGCACCAGCAGCCGGGGGCCTAGCCTCCGTGGTGAGCAGTTCTTC.

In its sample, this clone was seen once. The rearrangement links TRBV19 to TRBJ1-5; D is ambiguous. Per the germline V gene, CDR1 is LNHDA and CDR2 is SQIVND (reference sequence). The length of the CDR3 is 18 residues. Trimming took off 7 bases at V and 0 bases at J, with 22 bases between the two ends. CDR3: CASIRGLSFTPSNQPQHF. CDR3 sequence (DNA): TGTGCCAGTATCCGGGGTCTCTCCTTTACTCCTAGCAATCAGCCCCAGCATTTT.

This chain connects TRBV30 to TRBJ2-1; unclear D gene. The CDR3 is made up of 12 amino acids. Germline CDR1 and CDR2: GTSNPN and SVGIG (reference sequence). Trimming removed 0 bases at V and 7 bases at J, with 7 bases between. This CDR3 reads CAWSVHGNEQFF. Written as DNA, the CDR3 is TGTGCCTGGAGTGTACACGGGAATGAGCAGTTCTTC. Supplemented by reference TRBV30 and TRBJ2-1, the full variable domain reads SQTIHQWPATLVQPVGSPLSLECTVEGTSNPNLYWYRQAAGRGLQLLFYSVGIGQISSEVPQNLSASRPQDRQFILSSKKLLLSDSGFYLCAWSVHGNEQFFGPGTRLTVL.

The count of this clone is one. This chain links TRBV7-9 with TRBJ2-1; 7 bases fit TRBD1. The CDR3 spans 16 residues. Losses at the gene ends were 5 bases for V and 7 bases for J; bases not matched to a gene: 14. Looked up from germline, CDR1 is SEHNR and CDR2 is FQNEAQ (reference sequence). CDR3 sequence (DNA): TGTGCCAGCAGCAACCCCGAGCACGGGACAGAGAATGAGCAGTTCTTC. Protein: CASSNPEHGTENEQFF.